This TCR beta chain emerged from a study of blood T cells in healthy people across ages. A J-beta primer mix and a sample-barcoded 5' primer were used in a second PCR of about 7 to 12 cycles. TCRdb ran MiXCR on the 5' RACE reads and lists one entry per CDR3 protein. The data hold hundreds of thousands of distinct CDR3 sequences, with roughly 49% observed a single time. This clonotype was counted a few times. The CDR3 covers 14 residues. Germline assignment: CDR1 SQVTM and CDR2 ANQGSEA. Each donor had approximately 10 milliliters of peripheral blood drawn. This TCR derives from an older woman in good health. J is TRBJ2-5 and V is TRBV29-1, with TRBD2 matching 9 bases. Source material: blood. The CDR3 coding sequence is TGCACCACCCTTAGCGGGAGCTCTCAAGAGACCCAGTACTTC. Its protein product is CTTLSGSSQETQYF.